This entry is about one T cell receptor beta chain. Its antigen is not known. TCRdb called the 5' RACE reads again in MiXCR, with one record for every CDR3 protein. Among 150,000 or so distinct CDR3 sequences listed, roughly 15% were seen once. The CDR3 loop spans 16 amino acids. Germline values: CDR1 SGHTA, CDR2 FQGNSA. Germline trimming cut 10 bases from V and 0 bases from J; bases unmatched to any gene: 9. This entry comes from a study of T-cell memory formation after mild COVID-19. The study's findings and limits: Of the contracting clones, CD4+ ones lay mainly in CM and EM, and CD8+ ones in EMRA.

The specimen was PBMCs or a T cell subset sorted from them (not recorded which). V gene TRBV7-2 combines with J gene TRBJ2-1; 10 bases fit TRBD2. This clonotype was sampled from an adult woman who had mild COVID-19 (a few samples of this study predate the infection). Cell type and time point are not known. CDR3 amino acids: CATKGLAGGSYNEQFF. The CDR3 nucleotides read TGTGCCACCAAGGGCTTAGCGGGAGGCTCCTACAATGAGCAGTTCTTC.